The clone carrying this T cell receptor (beta chain) was observed at least ten times. The antigen is not known. This sample is part of a study of CD8 T cells in ankylosing spondylitis. TCRdb recomputed calls from the 5' RACE reads with MiXCR, one row per CDR3 protein. This table has roughly 370,000 distinct CDR3 sequences, about 22% appearing once. Germline V gene lookup returns CDR1 SGDLS and CDR2 YYNGEE. The CDR3 sequence is 15 residues long. Trimming took off 2 bases at V and 0 bases at J, with 9 bases between the two ends. Study-wide results and caveats: Seemingly distinctive of ankylosing spondylitis blood was a TCR beta motif formed by eight highly homologous variants.

Sequencing input: blood, either unsorted or a sorted T cell fraction (not recorded which). The chain uses TRBV9 and TRBJ2-1; perhaps TRBD1 as D (6 bases). The clonotype comes from a male donor with ankylosing spondylitis. In DNA form, the CDR3 reads TGTGCCAGCAGCGTCAGGGACATCTCCTACAATGAGCAGTTCTTC. Protein: CASSVRDISYNEQFF.